This T cell receptor (beta chain) derives from a study of Graves' ophthalmopathy and Graves' hyperthyroidism. Study at large: Researchers obtained peripheral blood at initial diagnosis, before any treatment had begun.

RNA transcripts yielded amplified TCR beta CDR3 regions. Amplification began with first-round RT-PCR using HTBI primers, then second-round multiplex PCR was performed. One entry per CDR3 protein results from TCRdb running MiXCR on the multiplex PCR reads. The sample yields around 340,000 distinct CDR3 sequences, 17% seen once. Patients were left out if they had other autoimmune diseases, uncontrolled infections, pregnancy or lactation. A volume of about 9.7 ml of fresh peripheral blood supplied the PBMCs. Overall study findings and caveats: Ophthalmopathy progression was predicted with about 67% sensitivity and approximately 72% specificity.

This clonotype appeared many times. Its specificity is not known. CDR3 size: 14 residues. The V and J ends lost 5 bases and 3 bases respectively, with 11 bases between them. This chain connects TRBV12-3 or TRBV12-4 to TRBJ1-5, with no clear D. This TCR came from an adult man with Graves' ophthalmopathy. The sample was peripheral blood. The CDR3 DNA follows: TGTGCCAGCAGTCCCGGAAACACCAATCAGCCCCAGCATTTT. This encodes CASSPGNTNQPQHF.